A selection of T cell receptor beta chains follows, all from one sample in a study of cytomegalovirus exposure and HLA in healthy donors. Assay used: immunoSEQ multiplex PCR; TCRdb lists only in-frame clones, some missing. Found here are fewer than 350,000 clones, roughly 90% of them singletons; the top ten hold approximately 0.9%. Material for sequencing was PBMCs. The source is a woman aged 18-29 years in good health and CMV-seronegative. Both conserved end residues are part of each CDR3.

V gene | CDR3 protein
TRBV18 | CASSQTSDLRNEQFF
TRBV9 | CASSVFGTNTGELFF
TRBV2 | CASGGEETQYF
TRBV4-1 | CASSQAVARQETQYF
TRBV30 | CAWSFRRDSYEQYF
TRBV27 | CASSDSSSYNEQFF
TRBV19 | CASSIEQTYEQYF
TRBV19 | CASSIAAGTEAFF
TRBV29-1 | CSVKGQLGFTEAFF
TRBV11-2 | CASSLGHQFLTYEQYF
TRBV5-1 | CASSPGRGQNTEAFF
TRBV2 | CASSDMGGAGGYTF
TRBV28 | CASNTRFPGEPTIYSNQPQHF
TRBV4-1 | CASSQGAQDTQYF
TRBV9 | CASSASSGLSTDTQYF